The clone carrying this T cell receptor (beta chain) was seen ten or more times. Antigen unknown. The time point denotes: sample taken at primary tumor resection. The study sequenced unsorted whole RNA from tumor, nontumor lung or frozen PBMC. This record comes from a study of spatial heterogeneity in lung cancer. Study context: Sequences of the beta chain were consistently detected in greater numbers than alpha-chain sequences. The library had UMIs, and each TCR and UMI pair averaged more than ten raw reads.

A unique molecular identifier was attached to every TCR cDNA molecule. TCRdb re-called the 5' RACE reads through MiXCR, storing one row per CDR3 protein. There are 40,000 or so distinct CDR3 sequences in the sample; around 7.5% occur only once, and roughly 28% lies in the top ten. The CDR3 is made up of 15 amino acids. The V gene end was trimmed by 0 bases and the J gene end by 7 bases; junction bases not matched to a gene: 5. Germline V lookup: CDR1 SGDLS, CDR2 YYNGEE. Study conclusions and caveats: Resection blood, more than follow-up blood, showed ubiquitous expanded tumor TCRs.

This specimen was PBMCs, taken at surgery. The TCR comes from a male donor with early-stage non-small cell lung cancer. The gene calls are TRBV9 and TRBJ2-1, with TRBD2 matching over 9 bases. The CDR3 is CASSVVAGVYNEQFF. DNA of the CDR3: TGTGCCAGCAGCGTAGTAGCGGGGGTATATAATGAGCAGTTCTTC.